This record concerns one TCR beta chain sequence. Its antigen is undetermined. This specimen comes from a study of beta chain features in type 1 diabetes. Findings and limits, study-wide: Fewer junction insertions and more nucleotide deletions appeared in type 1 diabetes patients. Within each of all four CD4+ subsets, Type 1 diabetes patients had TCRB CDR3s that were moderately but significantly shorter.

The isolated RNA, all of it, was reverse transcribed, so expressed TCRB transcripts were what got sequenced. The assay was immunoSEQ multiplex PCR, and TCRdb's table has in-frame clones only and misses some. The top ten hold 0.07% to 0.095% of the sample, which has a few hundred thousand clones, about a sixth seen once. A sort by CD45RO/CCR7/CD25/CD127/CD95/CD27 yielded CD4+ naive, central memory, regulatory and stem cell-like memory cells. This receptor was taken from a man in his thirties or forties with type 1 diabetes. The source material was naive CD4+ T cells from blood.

The CDR3 is CSVRLGTGPNHEQYF. CDR3 bases: TGCAGCGTTAGATTGGGGACAGGGCCTAATCACGAGCAGTACTTC. V and J are TRBV29-1 and TRBJ2-7, with 9 bases fitting TRBD1. Germline V lookup: CDR1 SQVTM, CDR2 ANQGSEA. J gave up 5 bases and V 5 bases, and 13 bases lay outside the gene matches. The CDR3 loop spans 15 amino acids.